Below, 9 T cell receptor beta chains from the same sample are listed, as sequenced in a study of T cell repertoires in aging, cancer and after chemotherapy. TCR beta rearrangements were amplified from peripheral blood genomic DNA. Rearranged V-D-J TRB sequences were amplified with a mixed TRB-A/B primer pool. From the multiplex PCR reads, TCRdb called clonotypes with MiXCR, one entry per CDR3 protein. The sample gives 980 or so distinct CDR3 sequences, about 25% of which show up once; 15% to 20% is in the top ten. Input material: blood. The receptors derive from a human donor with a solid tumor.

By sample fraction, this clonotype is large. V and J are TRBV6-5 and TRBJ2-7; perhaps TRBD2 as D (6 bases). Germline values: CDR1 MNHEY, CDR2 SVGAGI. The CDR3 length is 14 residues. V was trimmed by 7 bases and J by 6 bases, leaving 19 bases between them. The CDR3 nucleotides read TGTGCCAGCACCGAGACTAGGCCGTCATCCGAGCAGTACTTC. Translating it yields CASTETRPSSEQYF.

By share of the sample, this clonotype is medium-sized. CDR3: CASSEDAGLYNEQFF. The CDR3 nucleotides are TGTGCCAGCAGTGAAGATGCAGGGCTTTACAATGAGCAGTTCTTC. The chain combines TRBV6-1 with TRBJ2-1, with D perhaps TRBD1 (5 bases). From germline, CDR1 is MNHNS and CDR2 SASEGT. The CDR3 sequence is 15 residues long. Trimming took off 1 base at V and 4 bases at J, with 11 bases between the two ends.

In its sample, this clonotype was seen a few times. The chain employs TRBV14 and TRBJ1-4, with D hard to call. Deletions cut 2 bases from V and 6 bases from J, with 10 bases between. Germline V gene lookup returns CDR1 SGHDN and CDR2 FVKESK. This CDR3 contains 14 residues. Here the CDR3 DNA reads TGTGCCAGCAGCCAATGGGGAGCTGATGAAAAACTGTTTTTT. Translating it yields CASSQWGADEKLFF.

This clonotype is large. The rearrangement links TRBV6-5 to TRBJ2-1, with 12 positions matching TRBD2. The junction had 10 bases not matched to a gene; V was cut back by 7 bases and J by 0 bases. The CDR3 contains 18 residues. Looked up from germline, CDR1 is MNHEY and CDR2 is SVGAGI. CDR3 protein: CASTDRLAGALSYNEQFF. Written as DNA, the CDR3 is TGTGCCAGCACTGATAGACTAGCGGGGGCCCTCTCCTACAATGAGCAGTTCTTC.

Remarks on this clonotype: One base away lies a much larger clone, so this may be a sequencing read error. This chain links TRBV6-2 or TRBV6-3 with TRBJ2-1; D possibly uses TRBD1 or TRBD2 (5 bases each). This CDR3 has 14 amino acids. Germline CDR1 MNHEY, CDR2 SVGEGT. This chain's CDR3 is CASSVRLSRGELFF. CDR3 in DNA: TGTGCCAGCAGTGTCCGCTTATCGAGGGGTGAGCTGTTCTTC.

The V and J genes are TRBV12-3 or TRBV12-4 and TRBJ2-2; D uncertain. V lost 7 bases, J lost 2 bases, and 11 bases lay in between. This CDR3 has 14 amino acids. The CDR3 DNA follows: TGTGCCAGCACCGCCCGACTTAACACCGGGGAGCTGTTTTTT. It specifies CASTARLNTGELFF.

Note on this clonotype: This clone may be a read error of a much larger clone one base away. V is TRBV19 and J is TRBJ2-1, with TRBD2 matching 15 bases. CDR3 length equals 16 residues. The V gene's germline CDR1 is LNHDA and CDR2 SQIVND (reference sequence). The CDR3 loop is CASSRTSGRDHNEHFF. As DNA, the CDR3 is TGTGCCAGTAGTAGGACTAGCGGGAGGGACCACAATGAGCATTTCTTC.

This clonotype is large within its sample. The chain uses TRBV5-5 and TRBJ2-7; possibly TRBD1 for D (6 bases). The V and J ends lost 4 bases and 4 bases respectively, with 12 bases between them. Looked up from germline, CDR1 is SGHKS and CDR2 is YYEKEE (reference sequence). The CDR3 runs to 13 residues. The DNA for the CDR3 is TGTGCCAGCAGCCCAGGGGATTCGTACGAGCAGTACTTC. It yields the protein CASSPGDSYEQYF.

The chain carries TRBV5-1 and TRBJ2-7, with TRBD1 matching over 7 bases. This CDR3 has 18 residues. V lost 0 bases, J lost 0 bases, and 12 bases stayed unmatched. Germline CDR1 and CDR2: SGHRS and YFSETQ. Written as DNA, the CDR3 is TGCGCCAGCAGCTTGGGCCGCCGCTTAGGGGGCTCCTCCTACGAGCAGTACTTC. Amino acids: CASSLGRRLGGSSYEQYF.